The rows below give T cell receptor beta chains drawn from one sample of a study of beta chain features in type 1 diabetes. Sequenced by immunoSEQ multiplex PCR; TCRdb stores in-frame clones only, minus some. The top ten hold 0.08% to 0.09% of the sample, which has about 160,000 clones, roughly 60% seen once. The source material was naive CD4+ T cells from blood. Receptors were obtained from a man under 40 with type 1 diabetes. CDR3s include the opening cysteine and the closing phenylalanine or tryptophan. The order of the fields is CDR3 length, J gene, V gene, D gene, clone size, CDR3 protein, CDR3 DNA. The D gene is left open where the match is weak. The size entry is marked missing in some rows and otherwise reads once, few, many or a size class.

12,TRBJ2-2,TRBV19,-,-,CASSILTGELFF,TGTGCCAGTAGTATACTGACCGGGGAGCTGTTTTTT
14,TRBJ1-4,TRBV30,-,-,CAWSVSATNEKLFF,TGTGCCTGGAGTGTATCTGCAACTAATGAAAAACTGTTTTTT
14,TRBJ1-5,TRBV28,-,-,CASSLSGERGPQHF,TGTGCCAGCAGTTTGTCAGGGGAGCGGGGGCCCCAGCATTTT
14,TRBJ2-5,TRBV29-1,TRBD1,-,CSVSDRGRQETQYF,TGCAGCGTTTCCGACAGGGGTCGCCAAGAGACCCAGTACTTC
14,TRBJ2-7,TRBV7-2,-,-,CASTFADTTYEQYF,TGTGCCAGCACCTTCGCGGACACTACCTACGAGCAGTACTTC
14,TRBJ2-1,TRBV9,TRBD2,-,CASSVGVAGNEQFF,TGTGCCAGCAGCGTAGGGGTAGCGGGAAATGAGCAGTTCTTC
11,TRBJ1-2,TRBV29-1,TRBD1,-,CSVGTGDGYTF,TGCAGCGTTGGGACAGGAGACGGCTACACCTTC
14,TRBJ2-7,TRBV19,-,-,CASSLGSDNYEQYF,TGTGCCAGTAGTCTTGGCAGCGATAACTACGAGCAGTACTTC
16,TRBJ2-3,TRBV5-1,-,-,CASSLFSGFSTDTQYF,TGCGCCAGCAGCTTGTTCTCAGGGTTTAGCACAGATACGCAGTATTTT
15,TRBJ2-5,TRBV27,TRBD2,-,CASSGLAGGEETQYF,TGTGCCAGCAGCGGACTAGCGGGGGGAGAAGAGACCCAGTACTTC
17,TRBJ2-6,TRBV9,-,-,CASSVDGRTSGANVLTF,TGTGCCAGCAGCGTAGATGGCAGAACCTCTGGGGCCAACGTCCTGACTTTC
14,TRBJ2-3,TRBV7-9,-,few,CASSLGRSTDTQYF,TGTGCCAGCAGCTTAGGTCGGAGCACAGATACGCAGTATTTT
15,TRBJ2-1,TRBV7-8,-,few,CASSFTRALYNEQFF,TGTGCCAGCAGCTTTACACGGGCTCTCTACAATGAGCAGTTCTTC
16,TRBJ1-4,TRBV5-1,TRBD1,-,CASSFGDRTTNEKLFF,TGCGCCAGCAGCTTTGGGGACAGGACAACTAATGAAAAACTGTTTTTT
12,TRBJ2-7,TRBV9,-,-,CASSVGPGEQYF,TGTGCCAGCAGCGTAGGACCGGGCGAGCAGTACTTC
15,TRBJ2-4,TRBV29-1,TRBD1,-,CSVVGTGDFGNIQYF,TGCAGCGTTGTAGGGACAGGGGATTTCGGGAACATTCAGTACTTC
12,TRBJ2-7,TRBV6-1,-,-,CASSEGGYEQYF,TGTGCCAGCAGTGAGGGAGGATACGAGCAGTACTTC
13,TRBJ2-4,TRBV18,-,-,CASSPPTKNIQYF,TGTGCCAGCTCACCACCAACCAAAAACATTCAGTACTTC
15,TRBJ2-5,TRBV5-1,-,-,CASSFGNRSPETQYF,TGCGCCAGCAGCTTTGGCAATCGTAGCCCAGAGACCCAGTACTTC
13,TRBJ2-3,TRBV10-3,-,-,CAISELEFDTQYF,TGTGCCATCAGTGAACTAGAGTTTGATACGCAGTATTTT
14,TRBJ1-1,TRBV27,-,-,CASSFSFGGTEAFF,TGTGCCAGCAGTTTTAGTTTCGGGGGGACTGAAGCTTTCTTT
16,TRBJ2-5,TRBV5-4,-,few,CASSLEGQRRRETQYF,TGTGCCAGCAGCTTGGAAGGACAGCGGCGTCGAGAGACCCAGTACTTC
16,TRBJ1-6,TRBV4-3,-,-,CASSQDQTGGVSPLHF,TGCGCCAGCAGCCAAGATCAGACAGGAGGGGTTTCACCCCTCCACTTT
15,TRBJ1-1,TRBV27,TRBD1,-,CASSFRTGRDTEAFF,TGTGCCAGCAGTTTCCGGACAGGGCGGGACACTGAAGCTTTCTTT
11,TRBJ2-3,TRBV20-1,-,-,CSARPLDTQYF,TGCAGTGCTAGGCCCTTGGATACGCAGTATTTT
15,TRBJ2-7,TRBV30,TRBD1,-,CAWSVGDRASYEQYF,TGTGCCTGGAGTGTAGGGGACAGGGCTTCCTACGAGCAGTACTTC
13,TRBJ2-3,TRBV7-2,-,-,CASSLARGDTQYF,TGTGCCAGCAGCTTAGCCAGGGGAGATACGCAGTATTTT
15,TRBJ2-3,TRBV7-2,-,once,CASSLAGIGTDTQYF,TGTGCCAGCAGCTTAGCAGGGATAGGCACAGATACGCAGTATTTT
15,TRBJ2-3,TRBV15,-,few,CATSRGPDRTDTQYF,TGTGCCACCAGCAGAGGTCCGGACCGCACAGATACGCAGTATTTT
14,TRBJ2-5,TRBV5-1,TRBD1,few,CASSQRQGRETQYF,TGCGCCAGCAGCCAGCGACAGGGGCGAGAGACCCAGTACTTC
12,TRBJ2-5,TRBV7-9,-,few,CASSLAMETQYF,TGTGCCAGCAGCTTAGCGATGGAGACCCAGTACTTC
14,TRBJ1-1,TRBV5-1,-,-,CASSLGPTNTEAFF,TGCGCCAGCAGCTTGGGACCGACGAACACTGAAGCTTTCTTT
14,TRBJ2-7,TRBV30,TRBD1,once,CAWSGQGIGDEQYF,TGTGCCTGGAGTGGACAGGGAATCGGCGACGAGCAGTACTTC
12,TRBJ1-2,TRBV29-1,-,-,CSVDNRDYGYTF,TGCAGCGTCGACAACAGGGACTATGGCTACACCTTC
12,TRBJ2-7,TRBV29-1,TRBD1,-,CSGSGQGSEQYF,TGCAGCGGGTCGGGACAGGGTAGCGAGCAGTACTTC
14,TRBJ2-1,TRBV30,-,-,CAWSPQGTYNEQFF,TGTGCCTGGAGTCCCCAAGGGACATACAATGAGCAGTTCTTC
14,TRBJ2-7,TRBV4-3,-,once,CASSQDPDAHEQYF,TGCGCCAGCAGCCAAGATCCAGACGCCCACGAGCAGTACTTC
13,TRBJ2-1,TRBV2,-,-,CASTDILDNEQFF,TGTGCCAGCACTGACATTCTAGACAATGAGCAGTTCTTC
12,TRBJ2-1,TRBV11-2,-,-,CASSLLGDEQFF,TGTGCCAGCAGCTTACTAGGCGATGAGCAGTTCTTC
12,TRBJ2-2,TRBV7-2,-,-,CASSLNTGELFF,TGTGCCAGCAGCCTCAACACCGGGGAGCTGTTTTTT
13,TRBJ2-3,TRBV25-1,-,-,CASSSGTTDTQYF,TGTGCCAGCAGCTCCGGGACTACAGATACGCAGTATTTT
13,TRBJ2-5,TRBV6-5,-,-,CASSYLGVETQYF,TGTGCCAGCAGTTACCTTGGAGTGGAGACCCAGTACTTC
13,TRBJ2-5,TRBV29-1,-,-,CSVGYGAQETQYF,TGCAGCGTTGGTTACGGGGCTCAAGAGACCCAGTACTTC
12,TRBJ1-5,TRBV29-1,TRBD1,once,CSVRQGDQPQHF,TGCAGCGTCCGACAGGGGGACCAGCCCCAGCATTTT
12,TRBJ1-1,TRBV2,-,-,CASSERIGPTFF,TGTGCCAGCAGTGAGCGAATCGGTCCAACTTTCTTT
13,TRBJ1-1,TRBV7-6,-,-,CASSFTGNTEAFF,TGTGCCAGCAGCTTCACAGGGAACACTGAAGCTTTCTTT
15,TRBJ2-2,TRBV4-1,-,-,CASSQDWSGTGELFF,TGCGCCAGCAGCCAAGATTGGTCGGGGACCGGGGAGCTGTTTTTT